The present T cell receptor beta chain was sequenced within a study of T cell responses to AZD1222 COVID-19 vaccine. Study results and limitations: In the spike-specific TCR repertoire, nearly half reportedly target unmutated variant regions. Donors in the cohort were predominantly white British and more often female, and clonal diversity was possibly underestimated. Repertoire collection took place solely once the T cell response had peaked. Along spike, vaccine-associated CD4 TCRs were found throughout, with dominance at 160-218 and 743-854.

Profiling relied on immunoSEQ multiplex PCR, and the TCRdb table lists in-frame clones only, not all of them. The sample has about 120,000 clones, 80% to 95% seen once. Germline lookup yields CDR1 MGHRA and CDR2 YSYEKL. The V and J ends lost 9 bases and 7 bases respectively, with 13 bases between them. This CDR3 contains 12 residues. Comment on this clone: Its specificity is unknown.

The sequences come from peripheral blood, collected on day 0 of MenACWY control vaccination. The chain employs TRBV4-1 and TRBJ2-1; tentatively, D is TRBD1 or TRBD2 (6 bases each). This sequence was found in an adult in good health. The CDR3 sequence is CASLGGVNEQFF. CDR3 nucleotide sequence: TGCGCCAGTCTCGGGGGCGTGAATGAGCAGTTCTTC.